The next 2 T cell receptor beta chains were all read from a single sample in a study of blood T cell repertoires in COVID-19 (dated by TCRdb to the early 2020s). Receptors were amplified or captured by the immunoSEQ multiplex PCR assay. TCRdb re-hosts the immuneACCESS table, in-frame sequences only. Its copies lack some clones; in the studies checked, an unresolved V gene accounts for under half of them, and the cause for the rest is not known. The sample data list about 210,000 clones, and roughly 82% of these were observed just once. The ten most abundant clones make up more than 10% of the sample. Sequencing used peripheral blood. All receptors come from a woman in her forties with acute or convalescent COVID-19.

The chain carries TRBV12-3 or TRBV12-4 and TRBJ2-2, with D hard to call. The CDR3 is 11 residues long. Deletions cut 6 bases from V and 10 bases from J, with 9 bases between. The CDR3 is CASSPRQELFF. The CDR3 DNA reads as TGTGCCAGCAGCCCCCGACAGGAGCTGTTTTTT.

As to this clone: The sample contains more than one DNA sequence encoding this CDR3. The rearrangement uses TRBV9 and TRBJ2-7, with D perhaps matching TRBD2 (6 bases). The length of the CDR3 is 14 residues. V was shortened by 2 bases and J by 2 bases, with 11 bases between the two germline ends. The germline V gene encodes CDR1 SGDLS and CDR2 YYNGEE. CDR3 in amino acids: CASSVGGTAYEQYF. DNA of the CDR3: TGTGCCAGCAGCGTGGGGGGAACTGCCTACGAGCAGTACTTC.